The clone carrying this T cell receptor beta chain was observed a handful of times. The protocol was immunoSEQ multiplex PCR, while the TCRdb copy is restricted to in-frame clones and leaves out a portion. The sample includes under 20,000 clones, around 68% seen only once; the top ten take about 19%. As for treatment: randomized to nivolumab then ipilimumab (arm A) or the reverse (arm B). This sample stems from a study of sequential checkpoint blockade in melanoma. Germline V gene lookup returns CDR1 MGHRA and CDR2 YSYEKL. The CDR3 consists of 16 residues. Trimming cost V 4 bases and J 2 bases; bases outside gene matches: 9.

The chain uses TRBV4-1 and TRBJ2-7; the match to TRBD1 covers 9 bases. The specimen comprised CD8+ T cells sorted from blood (inferred from file names), sampled from a patient given nivolumab and ipilimumab in sequence. The TCR originated in a human donor with melanoma. CDR3 coding DNA: TGCGCCAGCAGCCCCCGAGGACAGGGGCGAACCTACGAGCAGTACTTC. This codes for CASSPRGQGRTYEQYF.